This T cell receptor beta chain was found in a study of shared clonotypes between healthy human individuals. Study summary: Each donor had three CD4 naive, three CD4 memory, two CD8 naive and one CD8 memory plate. Study-level findings and limits: What naive subsets generally showed was a larger estimated richness than memory subsets showed. Some clonotypes were shared by all four sorted-subset donors, while others were not shared. The non-shared ones had lower generation probabilities than the shared ones.

The assay was immunoSEQ multiplex PCR, and TCRdb's table has in-frame clones only and misses some. Among more than 2 million clones listed, just under 95% were seen once. This clone was picked up a small number of times. Its antigen is not identified. The same CDR3 can be traced to other DNA sequences in this sample. The naive CD8 subset, CD45RO-negative cells positively selected for CCR7, excluded terminally differentiated effector memory CD45RA+ cells. Those who donated, Caucasian adults without exception, all lived in Nashville, Tennessee. Germline-derived CDR1 and CDR2 are SQVTM and ANQGSEA. This CDR3 spans 11 amino acids. Trimming removed 0 bases at V and 8 bases at J, with 7 bases between.

This TCR was recovered from a young man in good health. Specimen: naive CD8+ T cells sorted from blood. The rearrangement uses TRBV29-1 and TRBJ1-1; D not resolved. CDR3 sequence: CSVEDLTEAFF. As DNA, the CDR3 is TGCAGCGTTGAAGATCTTACGGAAGCTTTCTTT.